These 24 T cell receptor beta chains came from one sample sequenced in a study of cytomegalovirus exposure and HLA in healthy donors. Clones were sequenced by immunoSEQ multiplex PCR, and TCRdb holds only the in-frame ones, with some missing. The repertoire has 150,000 to 200,000 clones, about 82% of them found once; the top ten carry around 2.4%. Sequencing used PBMCs. These receptors all stem from a man under 40 in good health and CMV-seropositive.

V and J are TRBV2 and TRBJ1-2; D is uncertain. Germline CDR1 SNHLY, CDR2 FYNNEI. The CDR3 is made up of 12 amino acids. The V end lost 2 bases, the J end lost 8 bases, and 9 bases lay between the germline ends. Written as DNA, the CDR3 is TGTGCCAGCAGTGAACTGGAAGCGGGCTACACCTTC. It codes for CASSELEAGYTF.

The chain couples TRBV9 to TRBJ2-7, with 10 bases aligning to TRBD2. CDR3 length equals 15 residues. Germline CDR1 SGDLS, CDR2 YYNGEE. J gave up 3 bases and V 0 bases, and 3 bases lay outside the gene matches. For the CDR3, the DNA is TGTGCCAGCAGCGTAGGTCTAGCGGGGGACTACGAGCAGTACTTC. It specifies CASSVGLAGDYEQYF.

The chain uses TRBV4-1 and TRBJ2-1, with a possible D match to TRBD2 (7 bases). The CDR3 runs to 12 residues. The V and J ends lost 8 bases and 6 bases respectively, with 11 bases between them. CDR1 MGHRA and CDR2 YSYEKL come from the germline V gene. CDR3 sequence reads: CASLGGGNEQFF. DNA for the CDR3: TGCGCCAGCCTGGGAGGGGGCAATGAGCAGTTCTTC.

The chain has TRBV4-1 and TRBJ1-5, with 7 bases that match TRBD1. The CDR3 spans 19 residues. Germline values: CDR1 MGHRA, CDR2 YSYEKL. Germline trimming cut 0 bases from V and 3 bases from J; bases unmatched to any gene: 14. The CDR3 bases are TGCGCCAGCAGCCAAGAGGAATTGTGGCAGGGGGGATCCAATCAGCCCCAGCATTTT. Protein: CASSQEELWQGGSNQPQHF.

The chain recombines TRBV4-3 with TRBJ1-2; 9 bases agree with TRBD1. The V and J ends lost 0 bases and 4 bases, in that order; junction bases with no gene match: 6. CDR1 and CDR2 from the germline V gene are LGHNA and YSLEER. The CDR3 runs 16 residues. Written as DNA, the CDR3 is TGCGCCAGCAGCCAAGAATTCGTGGGACAGGGCTATGGCTACACCTTC. This gives the protein CASSQEFVGQGYGYTF.

This chain links TRBV9 with TRBJ2-1, with 8 bases matching TRBD2. The CDR3 runs 16 residues. Germline CDR1 is SGDLS and CDR2 is YYNGEE. With 0 bases clipped from V and 4 bases from J, the junction kept 6 bases outside the gene matches. CDR3 loop: CASSVGVLAVYNEQFF. The CDR3 DNA reads TGTGCCAGCAGCGTAGGGGTACTAGCGGTGTACAATGAGCAGTTCTTC.

This chain joins TRBV6-1 and TRBJ2-7; D may be TRBD1 (5 bases). The V end was cut by 5 bases, the J end by 1 base, with 12 bases between. The CDR3 is made up of 14 amino acids. Germline V gives CDR1 MNHNS, CDR2 SASEGT. The CDR3 loop is CASSRQINSYEQYF. The CDR3 DNA reads TGTGCCAGCAGTAGACAGATTAATTCCTACGAGCAGTACTTC.

The chain links TRBV19 to TRBJ1-2; no reliable D call. The germline V gene encodes CDR1 LNHDA and CDR2 SQIVND (reference sequence). The CDR3 totals 16 residues. Between the trimmed V and J ends, which lost 7 bases and 3 bases, there was a span of 21 bases. CDR3 region: CASIPREEDSHYGYTF. CDR3 nucleotides: TGTGCCAGTATTCCCAGAGAGGAGGACTCCCACTATGGCTACACCTTC. Complete variable domain (other parts from reference TRBV19 and TRBJ1-2): DGGITQSPKYLFRKEGQNVTLSCEQNLNHDAMYWYRQDPGQGLRLIYYSQIVNDFQKGDIAEGYSVSREKKESFPLTVTSAQKNPTAFYLCASIPREEDSHYGYTFGSGTRLTVV.

This chain uses TRBV27 with TRBJ2-1; possible D gene TRBD1, 5 bases. CDR1 is MNHEY and CDR2 is SMNVEV in the germline V gene (reference sequence). V was trimmed by 2 bases and J by 3 bases, leaving 8 bases between them. The CDR3 loop spans 14 amino acids. CDR3 amino acids: CASSLQGSYNEQFF. CDR3 bases: TGTGCCAGCAGTTTACAGGGTAGCTACAATGAGCAGTTCTTC.

The CDR3 region has the DNA TGCGCCAGCAGCTTTGGGGGGGATAGGTATGGCTACACCTTC. Protein: CASSFGGDRYGYTF. This chain uses TRBV5-1 with TRBJ1-2; TRBD1 is a possible D gene (5 bases). Trimming stripped 2 bases from V and 5 bases from J, with 13 bases between. Germline loops: CDR1 SGHRS, CDR2 YFSETQ. The CDR3 loop spans 14 amino acids.

The chain uses TRBV9 and TRBJ2-2; 9 bases align to TRBD2. V trimming: 0 bases; J trimming: 5 bases; junction bases outside the gene matches: 11. This CDR3 has 18 amino acids. Germline lookup yields CDR1 SGDLS and CDR2 YYNGEE. The CDR3 sequence: CASSVVAAGGLKTGELFF. The CDR3 bases are TGTGCCAGCAGCGTAGTCGCGGCGGGGGGGCTGAAAACCGGGGAGCTGTTTTTT.

V gene TRBV7-2 combines with J gene TRBJ2-1; TRBD2 agrees at 11 bases. This CDR3 contains 15 residues. Germline V gene sequence: CDR1 SGHTA, CDR2 FQGNSA. J lost 0 bases, V lost 5 bases, and 0 bases had no gene match. The CDR3 coding sequence is TGTGCCAGCAGCGGACTAGCGGGCTCCTACAATGAGCAGTTCTTC. Encoded protein: CASSGLAGSYNEQFF.

The chain employs TRBV27 and TRBJ1-1, with TRBD1 matching over 7 bases. V was clipped by 0 bases and J by 7 bases; unmatched bases: 5. Germline CDR1 MNHEY, CDR2 SMNVEV (reference sequence). CDR3 length equals 14 residues. CDR3 DNA: TGTGCCAGCAGTTTATCGCTGGGGGACAGTGAAGCTTTCTTT. Encoded protein: CASSLSLGDSEAFF.

The rearrangement joins TRBV10-2 to TRBJ2-7; 11 nucleotides line up with TRBD2. CDR1 and CDR2 (germline): WSHSY, SAAADI. V lost 6 bases, J lost 7 bases, and 11 bases stayed unmatched. The CDR3 runs 15 residues. CDR3 loop: CASRGTSGPGGEQYF. CDR3 nucleotides: TGCGCCAGCAGGGGGACTAGCGGCCCGGGTGGGGAGCAGTACTTC.

The chain couples TRBV6-5 to TRBJ2-7; 8 bases match TRBD1. CDR3 size: 16 residues. V lost 3 bases and J lost 6; bases outside the gene matches: 13. CDR1 is MNHEY, CDR2 SVGAGI, per germline. The CDR3 loop reads CASSYRQGLFRGEQYF. The DNA of the CDR3 is TGTGCCAGCAGTTATAGACAGGGGCTCTTTCGGGGCGAGCAGTACTTC.

J is TRBJ1-2 and V is TRBV12-5; 9 nucleotides agree with TRBD1. The junction had 6 bases not matched to a gene; V was cut back by 5 bases and J by 2 bases. CDR1 and CDR2 (germline): LGHNT, FRNRAP. The CDR3 runs 15 residues. Here the CDR3 reads CASGPGTGPNYGYTF. Written as DNA, the CDR3 is TGTGCTAGTGGTCCCGGGACAGGGCCGAACTATGGCTACACCTTC. Variable domain in full (rest from reference TRBV12-5 and TRBJ1-2): DARVTQTPRHKVTEMGQEVTMRCQPILGHNTVFWYRQTMMQGLELLAYFRNRAPLDDSGMPKDRFSAEMPDATLATLKIQPSEPRDSAVYFCASGPGTGPNYGYTFGSGTRLTVV.

The chain links TRBV5-6 to TRBJ1-2, with D unresolved. Germline V CDR1 and CDR2: SGHDT, YYEEEE. The V and J ends lost 1 base and 0 bases respectively, with 13 bases between them. This CDR3 has 16 amino acids. CDR3 DNA sequence: TGTGCCAGCAGCTTGCCACAGCCCCGTTCTAACTATGGCTACACCTTC. Its translation: CASSLPQPRSNYGYTF.

The chain combines TRBV6-6 with TRBJ1-4, with 8 bases matching TRBD1. Germline CDR1 is MNHNY and CDR2 is SVGAGI (reference sequence). CDR3 length: 15 amino acids. Trimming cost V 0 bases and J 7 bases; bases outside gene matches: 4. The CDR3 sequence: CASSYSTGAGEKLFF. The CDR3 bases are TGTGCCAGCAGTTACTCGACAGGGGCGGGTGAAAAACTGTTTTTT.

The V gene is TRBV7-2, the J gene TRBJ1-5, with D possibly matching TRBD1 (5 bases). Trimming took 5 bases from V and 0 from J, leaving 8 bases between them. The CDR3 loop spans 14 amino acids. Germline CDR1 and CDR2: SGHTA and FQGNSA. The CDR3 bases are TGTGCCAGCAGCGCGGGGGTTAGCAATCAGCCCCAGCATTTT. It yields the protein CASSAGVSNQPQHF.

The chain uses TRBV5-5 and TRBJ1-2, with D perhaps matching TRBD1 (5 bases). V was shortened by 4 bases and J by 2 bases, with 15 bases between the two germline ends. Germline loops: CDR1 SGHKS, CDR2 YYEKEE (reference sequence). There are 15 residues in the CDR3. As DNA, the CDR3 is TGTGCCAGCAGCGAGATAGGACAAACAAACTATGGCTACACCTTC. Translated: CASSEIGQTNYGYTF.

The chain recombines TRBV5-1 with TRBJ2-5, with a tentative D call TRBD1 (5 bases). This CDR3 contains 16 residues. The germline gives CDR1 SGHRS, CDR2 YFSETQ. Trimming removed 0 bases from V and 1 base from J, with 13 bases in between. The CDR3 DNA reads TGCGCCAGCAGCTTGGCCGGGCAGGGCCTCCAAGAGACCCAGTACTTC. This translates into CASSLAGQGLQETQYF.

The sample holds a few counts of this clone. V usage is TRBV6-5 and J usage is TRBJ1-6; 9 positions agree with TRBD1. V dropped 8 bases and J dropped 7; count of bases not matched to a gene: 6. This CDR3 contains 14 residues. Looked up from germline, CDR1 is MNHEY and CDR2 is SVGAGI. The CDR3 reads CASGLGQGNSPLHF. The CDR3 coding sequence is TGTGCCAGCGGCCTGGGACAGGGAAATTCACCCCTCCACTTT.

The chain combines TRBV2 with TRBJ2-1, with TRBD2 as a possible D gene (6 bases). CDR1 and CDR2 from the germline V gene are SNHLY and FYNNEI. The CDR3 totals 12 residues. Trimming took 7 bases from V and 4 from J, leaving 8 bases between them. CDR3 region: CASTGAYNEQFF. The CDR3, as DNA: TGTGCCAGCACGGGAGCATACAATGAGCAGTTCTTC.

CDR3 sequence reads: CASSEGGDTDTQYF. The CDR3 bases are TGTGCCAGCAGTGAGGGGGGGGACACAGATACGCAGTATTTT. The rearrangement uses TRBV2 and TRBJ2-3; TRBD2 matches at 7 bases. CDR3 size: 14 residues. Germline V gene sequence: CDR1 SNHLY, CDR2 FYNNEI. With 3 bases clipped from V and 2 bases from J, the junction kept 2 bases outside the gene matches.